This passage covers 10 T cell receptor beta chains from one sample sequenced in a study of response to subunit inactivated influenza vaccine. A single record per CDR3 protein comes from TCRdb applying MiXCR to the RT-PCR reads. The sample lists around 530,000 distinct CDR3 sequences; over 9.5% were seen once. Material: PBMCs from blood, obtained on the day of vaccination. These receptors all come from a man aged 45 to 65 who received an inactivated influenza vaccine.

This clonotype was recorded at least ten times. The V and J genes are TRBV28 and TRBJ2-7; D remains ambiguous. CDR3 length: 15 amino acids. From germline, CDR1 is MDHEN and CDR2 SYDVKM. Trimming stripped 5 bases from V and 0 bases from J, with 14 bases between. This chain's CDR3 is CASSEIPRSSYEQYF. The CDR3 bases are TGTGCCAGCAGTGAAATTCCCAGGAGCTCCTACGAGCAGTACTTC. Drawing the rest from reference TRBV28 and TRBJ2-7, the complete variable domain is DVKVTQSSRYLVKRTGEKVFLECVQDMDHENMFWYRQDPGLGLRLIYFSYDVKMKEKGDIPEGYSVSREKKERFSLILESASTNQTSMYLCASSEIPRSSYEQYFGPGTRLTVT.

This rearrangement joins TRBV7-9 to TRBJ2-3; D unresolved. V was trimmed by 1 base and J by 6 bases, leaving 11 bases between them. The CDR3 covers 14 residues. Per germline, CDR1 SEHNR and CDR2 FQNEAQ (reference sequence). The CDR3 loop is CASSLGRPVDTQYF. The CDR3 DNA sequence: TGTGCCAGCAGCTTAGGACGGCCCGTGGATACGCAGTATTTT.

The chain has TRBV7-2 and TRBJ2-3; weak D call: TRBD2 (6 bases). CDR3 length: 15 residues. Germline values: CDR1 SGHTA, CDR2 FQGNSA. Trimming removed 2 bases at V and 2 bases at J, with 11 bases between. This CDR3 reads CASSLLTRYTDTQYF. The CDR3 DNA reads TGTGCCAGCAGCTTACTGACTAGATACACAGATACGCAGTATTTT.

This clonotype was observed a handful of times. The V gene is TRBV6-2 or TRBV6-3, the J gene TRBJ2-1; 7 nucleotides agree with TRBD1. The trim removed 6 bases at V and 8 bases at J, leaving 13 bases unmatched. Germline values: CDR1 MNHEY, CDR2 SVGEGT. CDR3 length equals 15 residues. CDR3 in DNA: TGTGCCAGCAGCAGTTGGGACAGCCAATCGGATGAGCAGTTCTTC. Its translation is CASSSWDSQSDEQFF.

This clonotype appeared many times. The rearrangement uses TRBV5-5 and TRBJ2-1; possible D gene TRBD1, 6 bases. The CDR3 loop spans 13 amino acids. CDR1 is SGHKS and CDR2 is YYEKEE in the germline V gene (reference sequence). V was trimmed by 3 bases and J by 6 bases, leaving 10 bases between them. DNA of the CDR3: TGTGCCAGCAGCTACACAGGGAGCAATGAGCAGTTCTTC. The encoded protein is CASSYTGSNEQFF.

The V gene is TRBV3-1, the J gene TRBJ1-4, with D uncertain. The CDR3 contains 15 residues. Trimming took 4 bases from V and 8 from J, leaving 17 bases between them. Germline values: CDR1 LGHDT, CDR2 YNNKEL (reference sequence). This chain's CDR3 is CASSPSGVLGEKLFF. For the CDR3, the DNA is TGTGCCAGCAGCCCATCCGGGGTCTTAGGCGAAAAACTGTTTTTT.

This clonotype was observed a few times. This chain uses TRBV12-3 or TRBV12-4 with TRBJ1-1; D not certain. Trimming removed 5 bases at V and 1 base at J, with 11 bases between. The CDR3 extends over 14 amino acids. The CDR3 loop reads CASSARASNTEAFF. CDR3 nucleotides: TGTGCCAGCAGTGCAAGGGCGTCGAACACTGAAGCTTTCTTT.

Here the CDR3 DNA reads TGTGCCAGCAGGCCCGGGACAGGGGATTTCACCGGGGAGCTGTTTTTT. It codes for CASRPGTGDFTGELFF. The chain uses TRBV7-2 and TRBJ2-2, with TRBD1 identical over 10 bases. This CDR3 comprises 16 residues. V lost 6 bases, J lost 4 bases, and 8 bases stayed unmatched. Germline V gives CDR1 SGHTA, CDR2 FQGNSA.

This clonotype was counted only a few times. The genes are TRBV7-2 and TRBJ2-7, with D possibly being TRBD1 (6 bases). The V end was cut by 5 bases, the J end by 2 bases, with 16 bases between. This CDR3 spans 15 amino acids. Germline loops: CDR1 SGHTA, CDR2 FQGNSA. The CDR3 region is CASSVQGLSPYEQYF. CDR3 coding DNA: TGTGCCAGCAGCGTGCAGGGGTTATCTCCCTACGAGCAGTACTTC.

The chain joins TRBV18 to TRBJ2-7; no firm D call. The germline V and J ends were trimmed by 3 bases and 6 bases, with 12 bases remaining between them. CDR1 and CDR2 (germline): KGHSH, LQKENI. The CDR3 totals 13 residues. The CDR3 nucleotides are TGTGCCAGCTCACCTTCAAGGTCGGGCGAGCAGTACTTC. Protein product: CASSPSRSGEQYF.